A single sample gave rise to the 30 T cell receptor beta chains below, sequenced in a study of identical twins. One entry per CDR3 protein results from TCRdb running MiXCR on the 5' RACE reads. The sample contains 1.5 million to 2 million distinct CDR3 sequences, 32% of which appear only once. Sequences were obtained from cord blood. These receptors were obtained from a newborn girl in good health.

V usage is TRBV7-2 and J usage is TRBJ2-7; 11 bases are a match to TRBD2. The germline gives CDR1 SGHTA, CDR2 FQGNSA. J lost 4 bases, V lost 3 bases, and 5 bases had no gene match. The CDR3 runs 15 residues. The CDR3 loop reads CASSLTSGVGYEQYF. The CDR3 DNA is TGTGCCAGCAGCTTGACTAGCGGGGTAGGATACGAGCAGTACTTC.

The V and J genes are TRBV4-1 and TRBJ2-1, with 7 bases aligning to TRBD2. Germline trimming cut 6 bases from V and 7 bases from J; bases unmatched to any gene: 6. CDR3 length: 13 residues. In germline, CDR1 is MGHRA, CDR2 YSYEKL. Here the CDR3 reads CASSPSGTNEQFF. The DNA for the CDR3 is TGCGCCAGCAGTCCCAGCGGGACGAATGAGCAGTTCTTC.

This clonotype has just a few counts. The chain is built from TRBV28 and TRBJ2-5; D is uncertain. V lost 5 bases to trimming and J lost 1 base, with 29 bases between them. Per the germline V gene, CDR1 is MDHEN and CDR2 is SYDVKM. The CDR3 loop spans 20 amino acids. For the CDR3, the DNA is TGTGCCAGCAGTCCCAGGTTGGGGAAACCGGCCCTTACCCTCCAAGAGACCCAGTACTTC. Amino acid sequence: CASSPRLGKPALTLQETQYF.

This clonotype came up a few times. This chain connects TRBV4-2 to TRBJ2-3; D might be TRBD2 (6 bases). There are 14 residues in the CDR3. CDR1 is LGHNA and CDR2 is YNFKEQ in the germline V gene. The V and J ends lost 0 bases and 4 bases respectively, with 8 bases between them. The CDR3 region has the DNA TGTGCCAGCAGCCAAGATGCGGGACCAGATACGCAGTATTTT. Its protein product is CASSQDAGPDTQYF.

Written as DNA, the CDR3 is TGTGCCAGCAGTGGACCGGGACATGAAAAACTGTTTTTT. Translation: CASSGPGHEKLFF. The rearrangement joins TRBV6-6 to TRBJ1-4; D possibly corresponds to TRBD1 (5 bases). Germline values: CDR1 MNHNY, CDR2 SVGAGI (reference sequence). Trimming left V 5 bases short and J 6 bases short, with 10 bases between. This CDR3 is 13 amino acids long.

This clonotype showed up just a few times. The chain joins TRBV4-2 to TRBJ1-4, with no clear D. V was clipped by 0 bases and J by 3 bases, with 8 bases between them. Germline V lookup: CDR1 LGHNA, CDR2 YNFKEQ. The CDR3 covers 15 residues. CDR3 sequence reads: CASSQEAGSNEKLFF. Here the CDR3 DNA reads TGTGCCAGCAGCCAAGAGGCCGGGTCTAATGAAAAACTGTTTTTT.

Comment on this clonotype: An end of the junction differs from the germline gene, which may be a read error. The V and J genes are TRBV7-9 and TRBJ1-2; the D is unclear. Germline loops: CDR1 SEHNR, CDR2 FQNEAQ (reference sequence). This CDR3 contains 14 residues. CDR3: CASSLAETSYGHTF. Here the CDR3 DNA reads TGTGCCAGCAGCTTAGCGGAGACAAGCTATGGCCACACCTTC.

This clonotype turned up a few times. The chain couples TRBV29-1 to TRBJ2-4; D is tentatively TRBD1 or TRBD2 (6 bases each). V was shortened by 7 bases and J by 4 bases, with 14 bases between the two germline ends. CDR1 and CDR2 (germline): SQVTM, ANQGSEA. CDR3 length equals 13 residues. This CDR3 is CSAEGGGKNIQYF. In DNA, the CDR3 is TGCAGCGCCGAAGGAGGGGGGAAAAACATTCAGTACTTC.

The table lists this clonotype with many counts. The chain is built from TRBV29-1 and TRBJ1-2, with D uncertain. This CDR3 is built from 12 residues. Germline V CDR1 and CDR2: SQVTM, ANQGSEA. The V end lost 3 bases, the J end lost 8 bases, and 13 bases lay between the germline ends. The CDR3 reads CSVEAVGRGYTF. The DNA for the CDR3 is TGCAGCGTTGAGGCGGTCGGGAGAGGCTACACCTTC.

The chain joins TRBV30 to TRBJ1-2; TRBD1 is a possible D gene (5 bases). Looked up from germline, CDR1 is GTSNPN and CDR2 is SVGIG (reference sequence). The V end was cut by 5 bases, the J end by 4 bases, with 14 bases between. This CDR3 region has 13 residues. The CDR3 reads CAWLKGLGYGYTF. The CDR3 DNA reads as TGTGCCTGGTTGAAGGGGCTTGGCTATGGCTACACCTTC.

This clonotype showed up many times. This rearrangement joins TRBV4-1 to TRBJ2-4, with TRBD2 matching 16 bases. CDR3 length: 17 residues. CDR1 and CDR2 from the germline V gene are MGHRA and YSYEKL. With 3 bases clipped from V and 10 bases from J, the junction kept 9 bases outside the gene matches. The CDR3 sequence: CASSQGLAGGLIQIQYF. The DNA of the CDR3 is TGCGCCAGCAGCCAGGGACTAGCGGGAGGGCTTATTCAAATTCAGTACTTC.

The chain is built from TRBV20-1 and TRBJ2-7; D is undetermined. The V and J ends lost 3 bases and 6 bases respectively, with 18 bases between them. Germline V lookup: CDR1 DFQATT, CDR2 SNEGSKA (reference sequence). The CDR3 length is 14 residues. The CDR3 loop reads CSASPFGFLGEQYF. Written as DNA, the CDR3 is TGCAGTGCTAGCCCCTTCGGGTTCCTTGGCGAGCAGTACTTC.

This clonotype has only a few counts. The V call is TRBV20-1, the J call TRBJ2-7; D gene ambiguous. The CDR3 sequence is 13 residues long. Germline V gene sequence: CDR1 DFQATT, CDR2 SNEGSKA (reference sequence). Trimming removed 0 bases at V and 7 bases at J, with 13 bases between. This chain's CDR3 is CSARDAGPREQYF. The CDR3 bases are TGCAGTGCTAGAGATGCAGGTCCTAGGGAGCAGTACTTC.

This clonotype was counted a few times. This chain uses TRBV29-1 with TRBJ2-5, with TRBD2 matching over 11 bases. This CDR3 spans 13 amino acids. With 3 bases clipped from V and 11 bases from J, the junction kept 8 bases outside the gene matches. Looked up from germline, CDR1 is SQVTM and CDR2 is ANQGSEA. The CDR3 here is CSVEGVLAGEQYF. In DNA, the CDR3 is TGCAGCGTTGAGGGGGTACTAGCGGGAGAGCAGTACTTC.

This clonotype was seen only a few times. The rearrangement uses TRBV4-2 and TRBJ2-1; a possible D gene is TRBD1 (5 bases). The CDR3 totals 14 residues. Between the trimmed V and J ends, which lost 1 base and 7 bases, there was a span of 11 bases. Per the germline V gene, CDR1 is LGHNA and CDR2 is YNFKEQ. In nucleotides, the CDR3 is TGTGCCAGCAGCCAAGGGTCGGCAGGGAATGAGCAGTTCTTC. Its protein product is CASSQGSAGNEQFF.

The chain has TRBV20-1 and TRBJ2-7, with D perhaps matching TRBD1 or TRBD2 (5 bases each). Trimming took off 3 bases at V and 5 bases at J, with 14 bases between the two ends. CDR3 length: 13 amino acids. Germline values: CDR1 DFQATT, CDR2 SNEGSKA (reference sequence). In DNA form, the CDR3 reads TGCAGTGCTAGGAGGGGCAGGGCACACGAGCAGTACTTC. It translates to CSARRGRAHEQYF.

V and J are TRBV3-1 and TRBJ2-3, with a tentative D call TRBD1 (6 bases). Germline CDR1 and CDR2: LGHDT and YNNKEL (reference sequence). V was cut by 8 bases and J by 3 bases, with 18 bases left in between. The CDR3 runs to 15 residues. CDR3 sequence reads: CASGLGGVGTDTQYF. CDR3 DNA sequence: TGTGCCAGCGGTTTAGGGGGAGTAGGGACAGATACGCAGTATTTT.

The genes are TRBV20-1 and TRBJ1-1; D is possibly TRBD1 (6 bases). The CDR3 consists of 14 residues. The ends were cut back, 1 base at V and 1 base at J, with 10 bases in the middle. CDR1 DFQATT and CDR2 SNEGSKA come from the germline V gene (reference sequence). The CDR3 reads CSARGQATNTEAFF. The CDR3 nucleotides are TGCAGTGCTAGAGGACAGGCGACGAACACTGAAGCTTTCTTT.

This clonotype was detected a few times. The chain employs TRBV5-8 and TRBJ2-3; 13 nucleotides match TRBD2. Germline trimming cut 3 bases from V and 4 bases from J; bases unmatched to any gene: 11. From germline, CDR1 is SGHTS and CDR2 YDEGEE. This CDR3 is 18 amino acids long. DNA of the CDR3: TGTGCCAGCAGCTCACCGGGACTAGCGGGATTGGACGCAGATACGCAGTATTTT. It translates to CASSSPGLAGLDADTQYF.

There are a few counts of this clonotype. The genes are TRBV7-8 and TRBJ1-5; no clear D gene. The germline V gene encodes CDR1 SGHVS and CDR2 FQNEAQ. V shed 1 base and J shed 3 bases, with 10 bases lying between them. The CDR3 runs 15 residues. The CDR3 loop is CASSLGVRTNQPQHF. Here the CDR3 DNA reads TGTGCCAGCAGCTTAGGGGTGAGGACCAATCAGCCCCAGCATTTT.

Of note for this clonotype: Since a much larger clone is just one base distant, this may be a read error. V and J are TRBV28 and TRBJ2-1, with 7 bases identical to TRBD1. The J call is uncertain, as TRBJ2-7 better fits the DNA end. Germline V gene sequence: CDR1 MDHEN, CDR2 SYDVKM. This CDR3 contains 14 residues. The CDR3 protein is CASIMTGIYNEQYF. The CDR3 DNA reads as TGTGCCAGCATCATGACAGGGATATACAATGAGCAGTACTTC.

V and J are TRBV5-1 and TRBJ1-4; D unresolved. Germline assignment: CDR1 SGHRS and CDR2 YFSETQ. The CDR3 is 14 residues long. V lost 3 bases and J 4 bases, leaving 10 bases between the germline ends. CDR3 nucleotide sequence: TGCGCCAGCAGCTCCACCATTGATAATGAAAAACTGTTTTTT. It specifies CASSSTIDNEKLFF.

This clonotype was counted many times. The V gene is TRBV29-1, the J gene TRBJ2-7; TRBD2 is a possible D gene (5 bases). The germline V gene has CDR1 SQVTM and CDR2 ANQGSEA. The CDR3 runs to 13 residues. V was shortened by 2 bases and J by 4 bases, with 12 bases between the two germline ends. CDR3 sequence (DNA): TGCAGCGTTGAAACTAGATTAGGGTACGAGCAGTACTTC. It encodes CSVETRLGYEQYF.

This clonotype was seen a few times. The rearrangement uses TRBV29-1 and TRBJ2-1; D might be TRBD1 (6 bases). Trimming pared 5 bases from V and 5 bases from J, leaving 7 bases between. Germline CDR1 reads SQVTM; CDR2 reads ANQGSEA. This CDR3 region has 11 residues. The CDR3 nucleotides are TGCAGCGTTACAGGGAACAATGAGCAGTTCTTC. It codes for CSVTGNNEQFF.

V is TRBV11-2 and J is TRBJ2-5, with 8 positions matching TRBD1. The CDR3 consists of 15 residues. V gave up 5 bases and J gave up 2 bases; unmatched junction bases: 7. From germline, CDR1 is SGHAT and CDR2 FQNNGV. This CDR3 is CASSTRQGPQETQYF. CDR3 DNA: TGTGCCAGCAGCACCCGACAGGGGCCACAAGAGACCCAGTACTTC.

The chain couples TRBV30 to TRBJ1-2; D not certain. Germline V gene data show CDR1 as GTSNPN and CDR2 as SVGIG (reference sequence). The CDR3 spans 13 residues. V was pared by 2 bases and J by 3 bases, with 10 bases between. CDR3 in amino acids: CAWSTGWDYGYTF. CDR3 nucleotide sequence: TGTGCCTGGAGTACCGGTTGGGACTATGGCTACACCTTC.

This clonotype showed up just a few times. The chain is built from TRBV4-1 and TRBJ1-6, with 10 nucleotides matching TRBD1. Germline V gene lookup returns CDR1 MGHRA and CDR2 YSYEKL. The CDR3 extends over 19 amino acids. The J segment lost 8 bases and the V segment lost 1 base, leaving 14 bases of the junction unmatched. Here the CDR3 DNA reads TGCGCCAGCAGCCAAGCTACTCTCCGGGACAGGGGATGGGATTCACCCCTCCACTTT. Protein: CASSQATLRDRGWDSPLHF.

This rearrangement joins TRBV10-3 to TRBJ2-5; 8 bases are shared with TRBD2. The junction had 4 bases not matched to a gene; V was cut back by 9 bases and J by 1 base. This CDR3 is 13 amino acids long. CDR1 is ENHRY, CDR2 SYGVKD, per germline. This CDR3 reads CAISREGQETQYF. CDR3 DNA sequence: TGTGCCATTTCTCGGGAGGGCCAAGAGACCCAGTACTTC.

The chain employs TRBV6-1 and TRBJ1-2, with TRBD1 as a possible D gene (6 bases). Germline assignment: CDR1 MNHNS and CDR2 SASEGT. This CDR3 has 14 residues. V gave up 2 bases and J gave up 4 bases, with 11 bases separating them. CDR3 loop: CASSELPQGYGYTF. Here the CDR3 DNA reads TGTGCCAGCAGTGAACTCCCACAGGGCTATGGCTACACCTTC.

Concerning this clonotype: One junction end disagrees with the germline gene, perhaps due to a read error. The rearrangement links TRBV28 to TRBJ2-3, with 7 positions matching TRBD2. CDR1 MDHEN and CDR2 SYDVKM come from the germline V gene. CDR3 length: 15 amino acids. The chain's CDR3 is CAGSSTSVASDTQYF. The CDR3 DNA sequence: TGTGCCGGCAGTTCCACTAGCGTGGCGTCAGATACGCAGTATTTT.